This is a list of T cell receptor beta chains from one sample in a study of regulatory T cells in long-lasting Graves disease. One entry per CDR3 protein results from TCRdb running MiXCR on the multiplex PCR reads. The repertoire holds roughly 510,000 distinct CDR3 sequences, with 16% as singletons. Separately, the same data were catalogued under a study of T cells in Graves' hyperthyroidism and ophthalmopathy.

Specimen: peripheral blood mononuclear cells (PBMCs), collected at new diagnosis, from a patient treated with antithyroid drugs. These receptors all come from a young man with Graves disease. The CDR3 runs from the conserved cysteine through the conserved F or W. Each record gives: D gene, clone size, J gene, V gene, CDR3 DNA, CDR3 protein. A D gene is named only where the DNA matches it firmly. The size of a clone is reported for some rows only, either as once, few or many, or as a class for expanded clones.

D gene: TRBD2; clone size: many; J gene: TRBJ2-5; V gene: TRBV28; CDR3 DNA: TGTGCCAGCAGTTCACAAAGCGGGAGGGGGGTGACCCAGTACTTC; CDR3 protein: CASSSQSGRGVTQYF
D gene: TRBD1; clone size: many; J gene: TRBJ2-7; V gene: TRBV13; CDR3 DNA: TGTGCCAGCAGCTTCGGGACAGGCGCCTACGAGCAGTACTTC; CDR3 protein: CASSFGTGAYEQYF
D gene: .; clone size: .; J gene: TRBJ1-3; V gene: TRBV30; CDR3 DNA: TGTGCCTGGAGTCAGTACCTTGGTCAGAGCTCTGGAAACACCATACATTTT; CDR3 protein: CAWSQYLGQSSGNTIHF
D gene: TRBD1; clone size: few; J gene: TRBJ1-6; V gene: TRBV27; CDR3 DNA: TGTGCCAGCAGTCTGACAGGGGTAGATTCACCCCTCCACTTT; CDR3 protein: CASSLTGVDSPLHF
D gene: TRBD1; clone size: many; J gene: TRBJ1-1; V gene: TRBV28; CDR3 DNA: TGTGCCAGCAGTCCGACAGGGTTGGGCACTGAAGCTTTCTTT; CDR3 protein: CASSPTGLGTEAFF
D gene: TRBD1; clone size: many; J gene: TRBJ2-1; V gene: TRBV20-1; CDR3 DNA: TGCAGTGCTCGAACAGGGGCCATAGACAATGAGCAGTTCTTC; CDR3 protein: CSARTGAIDNEQFF
D gene: .; clone size: many; J gene: TRBJ2-7; V gene: TRBV7-9; CDR3 DNA: TGTGCCAGCAGCTTAGGTCTGAGCTCCTACGAGCAGTACTTC; CDR3 protein: CASSLGLSSYEQYF
D gene: TRBD1; clone size: many; J gene: TRBJ1-2; V gene: TRBV27; CDR3 DNA: TGTGCCAGCGGCACGCCAGGACAGGGAAACTATGGCTACACCTTC; CDR3 protein: CASGTPGQGNYGYTF
D gene: TRBD2; clone size: many; J gene: TRBJ2-2; V gene: TRBV7-3; CDR3 DNA: TGTGCCAGCAGCACATACCCGGGACTAGCGAAAGATTCCGGGGAGCTGTTTTTT; CDR3 protein: CASSTYPGLAKDSGELFF
D gene: .; clone size: few; J gene: TRBJ2-7; V gene: TRBV5-1; CDR3 DNA: TGCGCCAGCAGCTTGGATTCATCGGGGGTTTTCACCTACGAGCAGTACTTC; CDR3 protein: CASSLDSSGVFTYEQYF
D gene: TRBD2; clone size: .; J gene: TRBJ2-7; V gene: TRBV11-2; CDR3 DNA: TGTGCCAGCAGCTTAGATACCGGGAGGGGCTACGAGCAGTACTTC; CDR3 protein: CASSLDTGRGYEQYF
D gene: TRBD2; clone size: many; J gene: TRBJ2-5; V gene: TRBV2; CDR3 DNA: TGTGCCAGCAGATCTAGCGGGAGAAAAAGAGAGACCCAGTACTTC; CDR3 protein: CASRSSGRKRETQYF
D gene: .; clone size: .; J gene: TRBJ1-1; V gene: TRBV2; CDR3 DNA: TGTGCCAGCGACCTCTATGAAGCTTTCTTT; CDR3 protein: CASDLYEAFF
D gene: .; clone size: .; J gene: TRBJ1-5; V gene: TRBV5-5; CDR3 DNA: TGTGCCAGCAGCCTTACAACTTATAGCAATCAGCCCCAGCATTTT; CDR3 protein: CASSLTTYSNQPQHF
D gene: .; clone size: many; J gene: TRBJ1-2; V gene: TRBV30; CDR3 DNA: TGTGCCTGGAGTGGTAATTGGGGGCGCCGTTTTGGCTACACCTTC; CDR3 protein: CAWSGNWGRRFGYTF
D gene: TRBD2; clone size: .; J gene: TRBJ2-7; V gene: TRBV14; CDR3 DNA: TGTGCCAGCACCGGGACTAGCGAACCGACGAGGAGCTACGAGCAGTACTTC; CDR3 protein: CASTGTSEPTRSYEQYF
D gene: .; clone size: many; J gene: TRBJ2-3; V gene: TRBV5-1; CDR3 DNA: TGCGCCAGCAGCTTTTCCGATCTGGAGGATACGCAGTATTTT; CDR3 protein: CASSFSDLEDTQYF
D gene: .; clone size: many; J gene: TRBJ2-1; V gene: TRBV7-6; CDR3 DNA: TGTGCCAGCAGCTTAACTCGACCCCTGTTGACAGGATACAATGAGCAGTTCTTC; CDR3 protein: CASSLTRPLLTGYNEQFF
D gene: .; clone size: many; J gene: TRBJ2-4; V gene: TRBV18; CDR3 DNA: TGTGCCAGCTCACCGGACTTTAGAGACATTCAGTACTTC; CDR3 protein: CASSPDFRDIQYF
D gene: TRBD1; clone size: .; J gene: TRBJ1-5; V gene: TRBV20-1; CDR3 DNA: TGCAGTGCGGGGACAGGGGGTCAGCCCCAGCATTTT; CDR3 protein: CSAGTGGQPQHF
D gene: TRBD1; clone size: few; J gene: TRBJ1-2; V gene: TRBV3-1; CDR3 DNA: TGTGCCAGCAGCCAAGTCTTGGGACAGGGCTATGGCTACACCTTC; CDR3 protein: CASSQVLGQGYGYTF
D gene: TRBD2; clone size: many; J gene: TRBJ2-1; V gene: TRBV14; CDR3 DNA: TGTGCCAGCAGCCAAGGCCTAGCGGGGCCGTACAATGAGCAGTTCTTC; CDR3 protein: CASSQGLAGPYNEQFF
D gene: TRBD2; clone size: .; J gene: TRBJ2-5; V gene: TRBV20-1; CDR3 DNA: TGCAGTGCTCTCCTGGGACTAGCGGGATCGGAGACCCAGTACTTC; CDR3 protein: CSALLGLAGSETQYF
D gene: TRBD1; clone size: many; J gene: TRBJ2-7; V gene: TRBV20-1; CDR3 DNA: TGCAGTGCTGTCGAGGGGGCGAGGGAGCAGTACTTC; CDR3 protein: CSAVEGAREQYF
D gene: .; clone size: many; J gene: TRBJ1-1; V gene: TRBV6-1; CDR3 DNA: TGTGCCAGCAGCTACTTTGTAGGGTTGAACACTGAAGCTTTCTTT; CDR3 protein: CASSYFVGLNTEAFF
D gene: .; clone size: few; J gene: TRBJ1-2; V gene: TRBV6-1; CDR3 DNA: TGTGCCAGCAGGACCTTCGACGGGACCTATGGCTACACCTTC; CDR3 protein: CASRTFDGTYGYTF
D gene: TRBD2; clone size: many; J gene: TRBJ2-7; V gene: TRBV11-2; CDR3 DNA: TGTGCCAGCAGCTTTCGGGGGCTAGCGGGAGAGTTGAGGGACTTC; CDR3 protein: CASSFRGLAGELRDF
D gene: .; clone size: few; J gene: TRBJ1-2; V gene: TRBV6-1; CDR3 DNA: TGTGCCAGCAGTGAAAGGGCCGGCCTGGGGGGGAACTATGGCTACACCTTC; CDR3 protein: CASSERAGLGGNYGYTF
D gene: TRBD1; clone size: .; J gene: TRBJ2-2; V gene: TRBV5-1; CDR3 DNA: TGCGCCAGCAGCGTAGGACAGGCGAACACCGGGGAGCTGTTTTTT; CDR3 protein: CASSVGQANTGELFF
D gene: .; clone size: .; J gene: TRBJ2-2; V gene: TRBV5-4; CDR3 DNA: TGTGCCAGCAGCTTGGGAACCAAAAACACCGGGGAGCTGTTTTTT; CDR3 protein: CASSLGTKNTGELFF
D gene: TRBD1; clone size: many; J gene: TRBJ2-1; V gene: TRBV6-2/TRBV6-3; CDR3 DNA: TGTGCCAGCAGTGAAGCGGAGGACAGGGCCTACAATGAGCAGTTCTTC; CDR3 protein: CASSEAEDRAYNEQFF
D gene: .; clone size: many; J gene: TRBJ1-2; V gene: TRBV6-1; CDR3 DNA: TGTGCCAGCAGTGAAAGAAGTGGAGGGTACGGCTATGGCTACACCTTC; CDR3 protein: CASSERSGGYGYGYTF
D gene: TRBD1; clone size: .; J gene: TRBJ2-7; V gene: TRBV20-1; CDR3 DNA: TGCAGTGCTAGAGATGACCAGGGGGCCGTAGTCTACGAGCAGTACTTC; CDR3 protein: CSARDDQGAVVYEQYF
D gene: .; clone size: many; J gene: TRBJ2-7; V gene: TRBV7-8; CDR3 DNA: TGTGCCAGCAGCTTAGAAGGTAGCGGTGCGGCAGGAACCTACGAGCAGTACTTC; CDR3 protein: CASSLEGSGAAGTYEQYF
D gene: .; clone size: .; J gene: TRBJ2-3; V gene: TRBV12-3/TRBV12-4; CDR3 DNA: TGTGCCAGCAGCCTACACAATACGCAGTATTTT; CDR3 protein: CASSLHNTQYF
D gene: .; clone size: .; J gene: TRBJ1-3; V gene: TRBV30; CDR3 DNA: TGTGCCTGGAGCCTCATGGGGGGAAACACCATATATTTT; CDR3 protein: CAWSLMGGNTIYF
D gene: .; clone size: many; J gene: TRBJ2-1; V gene: TRBV11-2; CDR3 DNA: TGTGCCAGCAGCTTACAGCGGTACAATGAGCAGTTCTTC; CDR3 protein: CASSLQRYNEQFF
D gene: .; clone size: few; J gene: TRBJ1-2; V gene: TRBV6-1; CDR3 DNA: TGTGCCAGCAGCCTAACCGGGGTTAACTATGGCTACACCTTC; CDR3 protein: CASSLTGVNYGYTF
D gene: TRBD1; clone size: many; J gene: TRBJ2-7; V gene: TRBV5-1; CDR3 DNA: TGCGCCAGCAACTTGGTTTGGGACAGGACCTACGAGCAGTACTTC; CDR3 protein: CASNLVWDRTYEQYF